The source of this T cell receptor beta chain is a study of cytomegalovirus exposure and HLA in healthy donors. Points from the study as a whole: A later analysis linked a missense DCLRE1C variant to TCR beta V- and J-gene trimming. From TCR beta sequences, most subjects' HLA-A and HLA-B alleles were reportedly predicted accurately.

60 Vbeta and 13 Jbeta primers were used in PCR. The repertoire was sequenced with immunoSEQ multiplex PCR; TCRdb's copy has only in-frame clones and lacks some. This sample's table has roughly 30,000 clones. Regarding this clone: The antigen remains unidentified.

Germline loops: CDR1 MDHEN, CDR2 SYDVKM. V trimming: 6 bases; J trimming: 3 bases; junction bases outside the gene matches: 6. The CDR3 consists of 15 residues. The clonotype originates from a woman aged 40 to 50 in good health and CMV-seropositive. Specimen: PBMCs. The chain has TRBV28 and TRBJ1-5; TRBD1 aligns across 9 bases. The CDR3 region is CASRQQGADNQPQHF. The CDR3 region has the DNA TGTGCCAGCAGGCAACAGGGGGCGGACAATCAGCCCCAGCATTTT.